This T cell receptor beta chain stems from a study of shared clonotypes between healthy human individuals. In the study overall: Three plates each covered CD4 naive and memory; CD8 naive two, CD8 memory one. Regarding the study as a whole: All-four-donor shared clonotypes had higher generation probabilities than non-shared clonotypes did. Naive subsets generally exceeded memory subsets in estimated richness.

Each PCR replicate from the sorted subsets contained roughly 210 ng DNA, which is tens of thousands of T cell genomes. Measured with immunoSEQ multiplex PCR; TCRdb has only the in-frame clones, and not every one. The sample has about 1.1 million clones; about 80% are singletons. CDR3 length equals 15 residues. Trimming removed 4 bases from V and 4 bases from J; junction bases left unmatched: 9. CDR1 and CDR2 (germline): SGHTA, FQGNSA. This clone was observed a few times. The antigen is unknown. Sequences were obtained from memory CD4+ T cells from PBMCs. Subset given: CD45RA-negative fraction. This chain connects TRBV7-2 to TRBJ1-2; 7 positions match TRBD1. The TCR was taken from a man between 18 and 29 years old in good health. Some clones in this sample may be carry-over from other donors' samples. The CDR3 is CASSSSGTDVYGYTF. The CDR3, as DNA: TGTGCCAGCAGCTCGTCCGGGACAGACGTCTATGGCTACACCTTC.